Below, one T cell receptor beta chain is given with its context. The protocol was immunoSEQ multiplex PCR, while the TCRdb copy is restricted to in-frame clones and leaves out a portion. Of roughly 150,000 clones listed, approximately 81% are singletons. This record comes from a study of blood T cell repertoires in COVID-19. Study overall: Samples of COVID-19 (acute and convalescent) were obtained from the United States, Italy and Spain. PBMCs, B-cell-depleted T cells, or T cells were the source of the cDNA or gDNA that made up the material.

Sequenced material: peripheral blood. The source is a woman aged 50 to 60 with COVID-19, enrolled during active disease.

The CDR3 DNA follows: TGTGCCAGCAGTGAACTAGCGGGGGGGCCGGAGACAGATACGCAGTATTTT. Its translation is CASSELAGGPETDTQYF. V usage is TRBV2 and J usage is TRBJ2-3; 12 bases line up with TRBD2. J was trimmed by 3 bases and V by 2 bases; bases with no gene match: 6. Germline CDR1 and CDR2: SNHLY and FYNNEI. The CDR3 length is 17 residues.